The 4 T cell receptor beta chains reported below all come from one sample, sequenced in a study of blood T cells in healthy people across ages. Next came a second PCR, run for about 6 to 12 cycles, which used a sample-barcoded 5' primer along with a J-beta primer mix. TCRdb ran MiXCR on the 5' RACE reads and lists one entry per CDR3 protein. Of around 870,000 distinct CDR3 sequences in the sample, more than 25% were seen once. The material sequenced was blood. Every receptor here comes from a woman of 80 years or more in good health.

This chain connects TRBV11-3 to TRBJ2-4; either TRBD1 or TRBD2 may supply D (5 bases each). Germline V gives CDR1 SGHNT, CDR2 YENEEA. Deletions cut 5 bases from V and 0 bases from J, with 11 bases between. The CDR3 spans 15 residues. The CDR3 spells CASSLSGTAKNIQYF. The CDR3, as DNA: TGTGCCAGCAGCCTCTCCGGGACAGCCAAAAACATTCAGTACTTC.

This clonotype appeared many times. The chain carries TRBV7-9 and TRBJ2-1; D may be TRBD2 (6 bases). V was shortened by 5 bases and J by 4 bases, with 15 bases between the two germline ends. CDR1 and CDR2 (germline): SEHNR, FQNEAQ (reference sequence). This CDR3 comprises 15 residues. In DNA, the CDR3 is TGTGCCAGCAGCCCCGCGGGGAATCGGTACAATGAGCAGTTCTTC. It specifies CASSPAGNRYNEQFF. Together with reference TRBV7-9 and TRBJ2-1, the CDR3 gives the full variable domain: DTGVSQNPRHKITKRGQNVTFRCDPISEHNRLYWYRQTLGQGPEFLTYFQNEAQLEKSRLLSDRFSAERPKGSFSTLEIQRTEQGDSAMYLCASSPAGNRYNEQFFGPGTRLTVL.

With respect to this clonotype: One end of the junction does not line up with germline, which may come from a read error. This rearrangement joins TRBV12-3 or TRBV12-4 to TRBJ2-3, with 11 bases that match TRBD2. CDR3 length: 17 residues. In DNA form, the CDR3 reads TGTGCCAGCAGTTTCGCGACTAGCGGGGTGCGAGCAGATACGCAATATTTT. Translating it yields CASSFATSGVRADTQYF.

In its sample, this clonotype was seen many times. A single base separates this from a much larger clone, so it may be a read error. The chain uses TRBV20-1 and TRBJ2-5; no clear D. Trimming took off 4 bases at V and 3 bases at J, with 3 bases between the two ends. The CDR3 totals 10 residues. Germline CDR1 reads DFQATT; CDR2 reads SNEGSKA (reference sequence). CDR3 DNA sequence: TGCAGTGCTACAGAAGAGACCCAGTACTTC. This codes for CSATEETQYF.